This T cell receptor (beta chain) was found in a study of T cell changes during pregnancy in multiple sclerosis. TCRdb's table, derived via immunoSEQ multiplex PCR, lists solely in-frame clones and lacks some. The sample lists roughly 43,000 clones, about 93% seen once, with over 0.55% in the top ten. This TCR came from a female donor with multiple sclerosis, enrolled in a pregnancy study. Source: CD4+ T cells from peripheral blood mononuclear cells, taken in the third trimester of pregnancy.

The CDR3 is CASVHRGNTEAFF. The DNA of the CDR3 is TGTGCCAGCGTCCACAGGGGGAACACTGAAGCTTTCTTT. This chain uses TRBV19 with TRBJ1-1; 7 bases are shared with TRBD1. Germline CDR1 reads LNHDA; CDR2 reads SQIVND (reference sequence). Germline trimming cut 9 bases from V and 1 base from J; bases unmatched to any gene: 5. The length of the CDR3 is 13 residues.